A single sample is the source of the 32 T cell receptor beta chains below, sequenced in a study of T cell responses to AZD1222 COVID-19 vaccine. The protocol was immunoSEQ multiplex PCR, while the TCRdb copy is restricted to in-frame clones and leaves out a portion. Seen here are some 120,000 clones, roughly 88% observed once, and the top ten hold over 15%. This sample comprised peripheral blood, obtained on day 0 of MenACWY control vaccination. These receptors all stem from an adult in good health.

V gene TRBV30 combines with J gene TRBJ1-1; 9 bases are shared with TRBD1. Looked up from germline, CDR1 is GTSNPN and CDR2 is SVGIG (reference sequence). Trimming removed 3 bases from V and 7 bases from J; junction bases left unmatched: 3. CDR3 size: 12 residues. The DNA for the CDR3 is TGTGCCTGGAGCGGACAGGGGTTTGAAGCTTTCTTT. Protein product: CAWSGQGFEAFF.

The chain is built from TRBV2 and TRBJ1-2; tentatively, D is TRBD1 (5 bases). CDR1 is SNHLY, CDR2 FYNNEI, per germline. Trimming removed 3 bases from V and 8 bases from J, with 19 bases in between. This CDR3 has 15 amino acids. The CDR3 DNA is TGTGCCAGCAGTGATCTCCCTTTGGGACTTTCCGGCTACACCTTC. It is translated as CASSDLPLGLSGYTF.

V usage is TRBV18 and J usage is TRBJ1-3; D is ambiguous. The CDR3 runs to 15 residues. With 5 bases removed from V and 0 bases from J, the gap between germline ends came to 11 bases. Germline values: CDR1 KGHSH, CDR2 LQKENI. CDR3 protein: CASSEQKFSGNTIYF. CDR3 DNA sequence: TGTGCCAGCTCAGAACAGAAATTCTCTGGAAACACCATATATTTT.

Note on this clone: The same CDR3 can be traced to other DNA sequences in this sample. The V and J genes are TRBV12-3 or TRBV12-4 and TRBJ2-7; D is perhaps TRBD2 (6 bases). The CDR3 is 13 residues long. Deletions cut 3 bases from V and 1 base from J, with 7 bases between. The CDR3 bases are TGTGCCAGCAGTTTGCGGGGTTCCTACGAGCAGTACTTC. Translation gives CASSLRGSYEQYF.

This clone was counted a single time. This chain links TRBV11-2 with TRBJ2-2; TRBD2 agrees at 8 bases. The germline CDR1 and CDR2 sequences are SGHAT and FQNNGV. CDR3 size: 17 residues. J was trimmed by 7 bases and V by 3 bases; bases with no gene match: 13. The CDR3: CASSFGWAGGTVGELFF. CDR3 bases: TGTGCCAGCAGCTTTGGTTGGGCGGGAGGAACAGTCGGGGAGCTGTTTTTT. Together with reference TRBV11-2 and TRBJ2-2, the CDR3 gives the full variable domain: EAGVAQSPRYKIIEKRQSVAFWCNPISGHATLYWYQQILGQGPKLLIQFQNNGVVDDSQLPKDRFSAERLKGVDSTLKIQPAKLEDSAVYLCASSFGWAGGTVGELFFGEGSRLTVL.

The chain carries TRBV14 and TRBJ1-1, with D possibly being TRBD1 (5 bases). The V end lost 1 base, the J end lost 5 bases, and 14 bases lay between the germline ends. Germline CDR1 and CDR2: SGHDN and FVKESK. This CDR3 spans 15 amino acids. CDR3 sequence (DNA): TGTGCCAGCAGCCAAGCCCCGGGGCGGATAACTGAAGCTTTCTTT. This gives the protein CASSQAPGRITEAFF.

This clone was seen only once. This chain's CDR3 is CASSMDRGGPYEQYF. Here the CDR3 DNA reads TGTGCCAGTAGTATGGACAGGGGCGGTCCCTACGAGCAGTACTTC. The V call is TRBV19, the J call TRBJ2-7; 9 positions agree with TRBD1. This CDR3 comprises 15 residues. Germline V gives CDR1 LNHDA, CDR2 SQIVND (reference sequence). V lost 3 bases and J lost 2; bases outside the gene matches: 5.

This chain links TRBV5-1 with TRBJ2-1, with 9 bases fitting TRBD1. CDR1 and CDR2 (germline): SGHRS, YFSETQ. J gave up 5 bases and V 1 base, and 7 bases lay outside the gene matches. CDR3 length: 16 residues. The CDR3: CASSLRTGVNDNEQFF. CDR3 nucleotide sequence: TGCGCCAGCAGCTTGAGGACAGGGGTAAACGACAATGAGCAGTTCTTC.

The chain is built from TRBV19 and TRBJ2-2; D gene uncertain. The CDR3 runs to 19 residues. Germline V gene sequence: CDR1 LNHDA, CDR2 SQIVND (reference sequence). V dropped 3 bases and J dropped 2 bases, with 22 bases sitting between them. For the CDR3, the DNA is TGTGCCAGTAGTATCTCCGGTTTGAGTTCCCAACGAAACACCGGGGAGCTGTTTTTT. Translating gives CASSISGLSSQRNTGELFF.

The chain couples TRBV9 to TRBJ2-7; D possibly uses TRBD1 or TRBD2 (6 bases each). This CDR3 spans 15 amino acids. Per the germline V gene, CDR1 is SGDLS and CDR2 is YYNGEE. The V end was cut by 3 bases, the J end by 4 bases, with 17 bases between. CDR3 residues: CASSEGRGRFYEQYF. The CDR3 nucleotides read TGTGCCAGCAGCGAAGGTAGGGGGAGGTTTTACGAGCAGTACTTC.

This sequence joins TRBV5-6 and TRBJ2-3, with 8 bases that match TRBD1. J was trimmed by 9 bases and V by 4 bases; bases with no gene match: 4. The CDR3 is 12 amino acids. The germline gives CDR1 SGHDT, CDR2 YYEEEE. CDR3 amino acids: CASSQDRETQYF. The CDR3 DNA reads TGTGCCAGCAGCCAGGACAGGGAAACGCAGTATTTT.

The chain links TRBV11-2 to TRBJ1-3, with TRBD1 matching over 8 bases. Germline loops: CDR1 SGHAT, CDR2 FQNNGV. The V gene end was trimmed by 5 bases and the J gene end by 2 bases; junction bases not matched to a gene: 2. This CDR3 spans 14 amino acids. CDR3 sequence: CASSPQGAGNTIYF. Here the CDR3 DNA reads TGTGCCAGCAGCCCACAGGGGGCTGGAAACACCATATATTTT. Looking up the rest from reference TRBV11-2 and TRBJ1-3 gives the full variable domain: EAGVAQSPRYKIIEKRQSVAFWCNPISGHATLYWYQQILGQGPKLLIQFQNNGVVDDSQLPKDRFSAERLKGVDSTLKIQPAKLEDSAVYLCASSPQGAGNTIYFGEGSWLTVV.

The chain combines TRBV28 with TRBJ2-3, with 8 nucleotides matching TRBD2. Germline trimming cut 2 bases from V and 2 bases from J; bases unmatched to any gene: 6. Per germline, CDR1 MDHEN and CDR2 SYDVKM. CDR3 length: 16 residues. The CDR3 DNA reads as TGTGCCAGCAGTTTAACCGGACTAGCAGACACAGATACGCAGTATTTT. Translation: CASSLTGLADTDTQYF.

This clone was recorded a few times. J is TRBJ1-4 and V is TRBV9; D gene ambiguous. CDR1 and CDR2 (germline): SGDLS, YYNGEE. CDR3 length: 15 amino acids. Trimming removed 4 bases at V and 0 bases at J, with 10 bases between. CDR3 loop: CASSKSIATNEKLFF. CDR3 DNA sequence: TGTGCCAGCAGCAAAAGCATCGCAACTAATGAAAAACTGTTTTTT.

The V and J genes are TRBV12-3 or TRBV12-4 and TRBJ2-5; 8 nucleotides line up with TRBD2. The CDR3 has 12 residues. J gave up 4 bases and V 10 bases, and 5 bases lay outside the gene matches. CDR3 loop: CATRGGSETQYF. DNA for the CDR3: TGTGCCACCCGGGGGGGGTCAGAGACCCAGTACTTC.

The chain joins TRBV5-1 to TRBJ2-2; 13 bases are shared with TRBD2. J was trimmed by 4 bases and V by 5 bases; bases with no gene match: 2. Germline lookup yields CDR1 SGHRS and CDR2 YFSETQ. There are 15 residues in the CDR3. For the CDR3, the DNA is TGCGCCAGCAGGACTAGCGGGAGGCTCACCGGGGAGCTGTTTTTT. Translation gives CASRTSGRLTGELFF.

This rearrangement joins TRBV10-2 to TRBJ2-7; the match to TRBD2 covers 11 bases. The CDR3 loop spans 14 amino acids. In germline, CDR1 is WSHSY, CDR2 SAAADI. Trimming removed 3 bases from V and 7 bases from J; junction bases left unmatched: 5. The CDR3 sequence is CASSDLAGGREQYF. CDR3 bases: TGCGCCAGCAGTGATCTAGCGGGAGGACGGGAGCAGTACTTC.

The CDR3 sequence: CASSWQGSHEQFF. CDR3 sequence (DNA): TGCGCCAGCAGCTGGCAGGGTTCCCATGAGCAGTTCTTC. The genes are TRBV5-1 and TRBJ2-1, with D maybe TRBD1 (5 bases). CDR3 length: 13 residues. V lost 3 bases and J 8 bases, leaving 12 bases between the germline ends. Germline CDR1 reads SGHRS; CDR2 reads YFSETQ.

The rearrangement joins TRBV6-5 to TRBJ1-1; maybe TRBD1 (5 bases). The V gene's germline CDR1 is MNHEY and CDR2 SVGAGI. The CDR3 has 14 amino acids. Trimming pared 6 bases from V and 5 bases from J, leaving 16 bases between. CDR3 loop: CASSSGIETTEAFF. CDR3 DNA sequence: TGTGCCAGCAGCTCAGGGATTGAAACAACTGAAGCTTTCTTT.

The gene calls are TRBV28 and TRBJ2-7, with D maybe TRBD1 (6 bases). The CDR3 consists of 14 residues. Germline assignment: CDR1 MDHEN and CDR2 SYDVKM. V was cut by 6 bases and J by 0 bases, with 12 bases left in between. DNA for the CDR3: TGTGCCAGCAGCCCGGACAGCTTCTCCTACGAGCAGTACTTC. Translation: CASSPDSFSYEQYF.

This clone appeared a single time. In DNA form, the CDR3 reads TGTGCCAGCAGCCCGATAGGGCTTAACACCGGGGAGCTGTTTTTT. Its translation is CASSPIGLNTGELFF. This chain connects TRBV7-7 to TRBJ2-2; D unclear. The germline V gene encodes CDR1 SSHAT and CDR2 FNYEAQ (reference sequence). The CDR3 has 15 amino acids. Trimming pared 5 bases from V and 2 bases from J, leaving 12 bases between.

This chain joins TRBV5-4 and TRBJ2-1; D may be TRBD1 (5 bases). CDR3 length equals 12 residues. Germline V gene data show CDR1 as SGHNT and CDR2 as YYREEE (reference sequence). V was clipped by 5 bases and J by 8 bases, with 11 bases between them. CDR3 amino acids: CASSPGFHEQFF. The CDR3 coding sequence is TGTGCCAGCAGTCCAGGGTTCCATGAGCAGTTCTTC.

The chain carries TRBV9 and TRBJ2-5, with D uncertain. Between the trimmed V and J ends, which lost 4 bases and 5 bases, there was a span of 21 bases. Germline lookup yields CDR1 SGDLS and CDR2 YYNGEE. The CDR3 is 16 residues long. The CDR3 DNA reads TGTGCCAGCAGCCCTCCTCGGAGCTTTTCGGAGGAGACCCAGTACTTC. The encoded protein is CASSPPRSFSEETQYF.

V is TRBV28 and J is TRBJ2-6; D possibly corresponds to TRBD1 (5 bases). The CDR3 extends over 15 amino acids. The V gene lost 2 bases and the J gene lost 5 bases, with 10 bases spanning the gap. Germline assignment: CDR1 MDHEN and CDR2 SYDVKM. CDR3 nucleotides: TGTGCCAGCAGTTTAAGGGGTGCCTGGGCCAACGTCCTGACTTTC. Translation: CASSLRGAWANVLTF.

This rearrangement joins TRBV7-9 to TRBJ2-7; 9 bases match TRBD1. J lost 3 bases, V lost 2 bases, and 5 bases had no gene match. CDR3 size: 15 residues. Germline V gene sequence: CDR1 SEHNR, CDR2 FQNEAQ (reference sequence). CDR3 amino acids: CASSLTDRGSYEQYF. CDR3 bases: TGTGCCAGCAGCTTAACGGACAGGGGAAGCTACGAGCAGTACTTC.

The chain carries TRBV11-2 and TRBJ1-4; D ambiguous. V lost 5 bases and J 7 bases, leaving 20 bases between the germline ends. Germline-derived CDR1 and CDR2 are SGHAT and FQNNGV. CDR3 length: 16 residues. CDR3 in amino acids: CASSNIDRRRGEKLFF. CDR3 sequence (DNA): TGTGCCAGCAGCAACATAGACCGGAGGCGGGGTGAAAAACTGTTTTTT.

This chain joins TRBV24-1 and TRBJ1-2; no reliable D call. V shed 4 bases and J shed 4 bases, with 3 bases lying between them. This CDR3 is built from 11 residues. Germline V CDR1 and CDR2: KGHDR, SFDVKD. CDR3 protein: CATSDFYGYTF. CDR3 bases: TGTGCCACCAGTGACTTCTATGGCTACACCTTC.

The chain has TRBV4-1 and TRBJ2-3; perhaps TRBD2 as D (5 bases). The V end was cut by 0 bases, the J end by 1 base, with 11 bases between. Germline CDR1 MGHRA, CDR2 YSYEKL. The CDR3 is made up of 16 amino acids. CDR3 in DNA: TGCGCCAGCAGCCAAGACCAGCGGATACGCACAGATACGCAGTATTTT. Its protein product is CASSQDQRIRTDTQYF.

The chain is built from TRBV14 and TRBJ2-7, with D uncertain. With 4 bases removed from V and 4 bases from J, the gap between germline ends came to 11 bases. CDR1 and CDR2 from the germline V gene are SGHDN and FVKESK. The CDR3 sequence is 13 residues long. In nucleotides, the CDR3 is TGTGCCAGCAGCCGGATAGGAGTATACGAGCAGTACTTC. This sequence encodes CASSRIGVYEQYF.

V is TRBV11-2 and J is TRBJ2-7; 9 nucleotides line up with TRBD2. The CDR3 sequence is 15 residues long. The V segment lost 5 bases and the J segment 6 bases; nucleotides outside the gene matches: 11. From germline, CDR1 is SGHAT and CDR2 FQNNGV. The CDR3 DNA sequence: TGTGCCAGCAGCCCTCGTAGCGGGGGAACCGCCGAGCAGTACTTC. Amino acids: CASSPRSGGTAEQYF.

The chain employs TRBV28 and TRBJ2-7, with no clear D. V gave up 6 bases and J gave up 1 base, with 7 bases separating them. CDR1 and CDR2 from the germline V gene are MDHEN and SYDVKM. This CDR3 contains 12 residues. This CDR3 is CASRGDSYEQYF. In DNA, the CDR3 is TGTGCCAGCAGGGGCGATTCCTACGAGCAGTACTTC.

This chain links TRBV9 with TRBJ2-6; D might be TRBD1 (6 bases). The CDR3 runs 19 residues. CDR1 is SGDLS, CDR2 YYNGEE, per germline. Trimming took 0 bases from V and 0 from J, leaving 16 bases between them. Here the CDR3 DNA reads TGTGCCAGCAGCGTAGAACGAGGGACAAGTTACTCTGGGGCCAACGTCCTGACTTTC. It is translated as CASSVERGTSYSGANVLTF. Variable domain in full (rest from reference TRBV9 and TRBJ2-6): DSGVTQTPKHLITATGQRVTLRCSPRSGDLSVYWYQQSLDQGLQFLIQYYNGEERAKGNILERFSAQQFPDLHSELNLSSLELGDSALYFCASSVERGTSYSGANVLTFGAGSRLTVL.